Presented here are 19 T cell receptor beta chains from one specimen sequenced in a study of blood T cell repertoires in COVID-19. Repertoires were generated with immunoSEQ multiplex PCR, while TCRdb's copy carries only in-frame clones and drops some. The table shows some 490,000 clones, with around nine tenths occurring only once. Sample: PBMCs or T cells enriched from blood (not recorded which). The receptors shown here come from a woman aged 55-69 years who had recovered from COVID-19.

This chain joins TRBV6-4 and TRBJ2-7; a possible D gene is TRBD2 (6 bases). The V and J ends lost 0 bases and 3 bases respectively, with 9 bases between them. Germline V gene sequence: CDR1 MRHNA, CDR2 SNTAGT. The CDR3 is 14 amino acids. The CDR3 loop reads CASSDSTDYYEQYF. The CDR3 nucleotides are TGTGCCAGCAGTGACTCGACGGACTACTACGAGCAGTACTTC.

The chain is built from TRBV15 and TRBJ2-5; D remains unclear. The V gene lost 0 bases and the J gene lost 5 bases, with 13 bases spanning the gap. Looked up from germline, CDR1 is LNHNV and CDR2 is YYDKDF (reference sequence). This CDR3 spans 15 amino acids. CDR3 in amino acids: CATSRDPKYIETQYF. The CDR3 bases are TGTGCCACCAGCAGAGATCCGAAATACATCGAGACCCAGTACTTC. Based on the CDR3 plus reference TRBV15 and TRBJ2-5, the full variable domain is DAMVIQNPRYQVTQFGKPVTLSCSQTLNHNVMYWYQQKSSQAPKLLFHYYDKDFNNEADTPDNFQSRRPNTSFCFLDIRSPGLGDTAMYLCATSRDPKYIETQYFGPGTRLLVL.

The rearrangement uses TRBV27 and TRBJ1-4; 8 bases match TRBD1. The germline V gene has CDR1 MNHEY and CDR2 SMNVEV (reference sequence). The CDR3 contains 16 residues. Unmatched junction bases numbered 7, after V lost 4 bases and J lost 3 bases. DNA of the CDR3: TGTGCCAGCAGTTCCTCCCAGGGGGCGGCTAATGAAAAACTGTTTTTT. Translated, it gives CASSSSQGAANEKLFF.

This chain links TRBV25-1 with TRBJ2-3; TRBD2 aligns across 13 bases. V was pared by 8 bases and J by 1 base, with 6 bases of the junction left unmatched. The CDR3 is 16 amino acids. The germline V gene encodes CDR1 MGHDK and CDR2 SYGVNS. The chain's CDR3 is CASSPGLAGGTDTQYF. Here the CDR3 DNA reads TGTGCCAGCTCGCCTGGACTAGCGGGGGGCACAGATACGCAGTATTTT.

The chain joins TRBV29-1 to TRBJ1-6; 10 bases agree with TRBD1. The V and J ends lost 7 bases and 8 bases, in that order; junction bases with no gene match: 8. The CDR3 spans 14 residues. Germline V gene sequence: CDR1 SQVTM, CDR2 ANQGSEA. Here the CDR3 reads CSALGTGDHSPLHF. CDR3 DNA: TGCAGCGCCCTGGGGACAGGGGATCATTCACCCCTCCACTTT.

The rearrangement links TRBV7-2 to TRBJ2-1, with TRBD2 identical over 7 bases. After removal of 5 bases from V and 5 bases from J, the junction contained 6 bases not matched to a gene. CDR1 is SGHTA and CDR2 is FQGNSA in the germline V gene. The CDR3 is 14 residues long. The chain's CDR3 is CASSHLGGNNEQFF. The CDR3, as DNA: TGTGCCAGCAGCCATCTGGGGGGGAACAATGAGCAGTTCTTC.

For the CDR3, the DNA is TGCGCCAGCAGCTGGGGACAGGAGAACACTGAAGCTTTCTTT. Its translation is CASSWGQENTEAFF. V gene TRBV4-1 combines with J gene TRBJ1-1; 8 nucleotides align to TRBD1. After removal of 5 bases from V and 1 base from J, the junction contained 3 bases not matched to a gene. The CDR3 covers 14 residues. The germline CDR1 and CDR2 sequences are MGHRA and YSYEKL.

In this sample, this clone turned up a few times. This chain connects TRBV28 to TRBJ1-5; 9 bases agree with TRBD1. This CDR3 has 16 amino acids. From germline, CDR1 is MDHEN and CDR2 SYDVKM. The V and J ends lost 7 bases and 5 bases, in that order; junction bases with no gene match: 12. The CDR3 is CASTPTGTGFYQPQHF. CDR3 coding DNA: TGTGCCAGCACTCCCACCGGGACAGGGTTTTATCAGCCCCAGCATTTT.

The V call is TRBV5-1, the J call TRBJ1-4; 7 bases match TRBD1. CDR1 SGHRS and CDR2 YFSETQ come from the germline V gene. The ends lost 0 bases at V and 5 bases at J; junction bases unmatched: 7. This CDR3 is built from 16 residues. CDR3 amino acids: CASSLGVLQGNEKLFF. CDR3 sequence (DNA): TGCGCCAGCAGCTTGGGTGTCTTACAGGGGAATGAAAAACTGTTTTTT.

The gene calls are TRBV7-2 and TRBJ2-7; 10 bases line up with TRBD1. With 0 bases clipped from V and 12 bases from J, the junction kept 5 bases outside the gene matches. Germline CDR1 SGHTA, CDR2 FQGNSA. The CDR3 contains 13 residues. The CDR3 bases are TGTGCCAGCAGCTTAGCGGGACAGGGGACCATGTACGTC. Its translation is CASSLAGQGTMYV.

The rearrangement uses TRBV7-2 and TRBJ2-2; 8 bases line up with TRBD1. The CDR3 consists of 14 residues. The J segment lost 7 bases and the V segment lost 3 bases, leaving 4 bases of the junction unmatched. Germline-derived CDR1 and CDR2 are SGHTA and FQGNSA. In DNA, the CDR3 is TGTGCCAGCAGCTTGACAGGGGTGAGCGGGGAGCTGTTTTTT. Translated: CASSLTGVSGELFF.

The chain carries TRBV9 and TRBJ2-2; D not certain. The germline V gene encodes CDR1 SGDLS and CDR2 YYNGEE. CDR3 length equals 16 residues. Trimming removed 5 bases at V and 6 bases at J, with 20 bases between. CDR3 nucleotides: TGTGCCAGCAGTCGAATCGACGGATATGAGGCCGGGGAGCTGTTTTTT. As protein: CASSRIDGYEAGELFF.

Only a few counts were recorded for this clone. The CDR3 coding sequence is TGTGCCAGTAGTGATCGGACAGGAAATCAGCCCCAGCATTTT. It specifies CASSDRTGNQPQHF. The chain joins TRBV19 to TRBJ1-5; 7 bases fit TRBD1. Per the germline V gene, CDR1 is LNHDA and CDR2 is SQIVND (reference sequence). J lost 4 bases, V lost 5 bases, and 5 bases had no gene match. CDR3 length: 14 residues.

This sequence joins TRBV7-6 and TRBJ2-7; no definite D call. The CDR3 runs to 16 residues. The germline CDR1 and CDR2 sequences are SGHVS and FNYEAQ. The ends were cut back, 1 base at V and 2 bases at J, with 15 bases in the middle. CDR3 nucleotide sequence: TGTGCCAGCAGCTTAGGGAGTCCCGAGAGCACCTACGAGCAGTACTTC. Translation: CASSLGSPESTYEQYF.

V and J are TRBV2 and TRBJ2-7; 7 bases agree with TRBD2. Germline V CDR1 and CDR2: SNHLY, FYNNEI. The length of the CDR3 is 13 residues. Trimming cost V 5 bases and J 2 bases; bases outside gene matches: 3. The CDR3 nucleotides read TGTGCCAGCAGTTTCGGGAGGACCTACGAGCAGTACGTC. It specifies CASSFGRTYEQYV.

The chain joins TRBV19 to TRBJ2-3; 8 bases align to TRBD2. This CDR3 comprises 16 residues. Per germline, CDR1 LNHDA and CDR2 SQIVND (reference sequence). Trimming removed 9 bases from V and 2 bases from J; junction bases left unmatched: 13. The CDR3 reads CASPHPGLEDTDTQYF. CDR3 sequence (DNA): TGTGCCAGCCCGCACCCGGGACTAGAAGACACAGATACGCAGTATTTT.

The rearrangement joins TRBV2 to TRBJ2-7, with 8 bases lining up with TRBD1. This CDR3 has 14 amino acids. The junction had 4 bases not matched to a gene; V was cut back by 3 bases and J by 3 bases. CDR1 and CDR2 (germline): SNHLY, FYNNEI. This chain's CDR3 is CASSDGRGLYEQYF. The CDR3 DNA is TGTGCCAGCAGTGATGGCAGGGGGCTCTACGAGCAGTACTTC.

The chain carries TRBV30 and TRBJ2-3; 7 positions agree with TRBD2. Germline-derived CDR1 and CDR2 are GTSNPN and SVGIG (reference sequence). CDR3 length: 15 residues. V was clipped by 0 bases and J by 7 bases; unmatched bases: 10. In DNA form, the CDR3 reads TGTGCCTGGAGTGTCGGTTATGGGGGGGGATATACGCAGTATTTT. Amino acids: CAWSVGYGGGYTQYF.

The chain is built from TRBV27 and TRBJ1-1; D is ambiguous. The CDR3 loop spans 13 amino acids. Germline loops: CDR1 MNHEY, CDR2 SMNVEV (reference sequence). V lost 6 bases to trimming and J lost 6 bases, with 14 bases between them. The CDR3 loop is CASSPKGRPEAFF. CDR3 sequence (DNA): TGTGCCAGCAGCCCCAAAGGGAGGCCTGAAGCTTTCTTT.